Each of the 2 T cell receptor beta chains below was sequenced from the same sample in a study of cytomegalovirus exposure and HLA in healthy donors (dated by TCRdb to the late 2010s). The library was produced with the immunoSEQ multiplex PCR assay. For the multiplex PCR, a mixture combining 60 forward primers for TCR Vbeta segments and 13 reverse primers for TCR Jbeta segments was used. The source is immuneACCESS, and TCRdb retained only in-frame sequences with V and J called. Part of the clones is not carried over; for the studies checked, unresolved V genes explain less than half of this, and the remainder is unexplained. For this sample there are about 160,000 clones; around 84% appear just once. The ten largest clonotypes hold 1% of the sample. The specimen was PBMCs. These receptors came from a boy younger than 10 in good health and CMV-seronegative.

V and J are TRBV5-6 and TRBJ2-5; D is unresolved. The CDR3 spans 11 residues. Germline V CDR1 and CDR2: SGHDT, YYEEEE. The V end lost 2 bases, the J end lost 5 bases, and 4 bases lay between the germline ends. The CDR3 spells CASSLAETQYF. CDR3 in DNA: TGTGCCAGCAGCTTAGCCGAGACCCAGTACTTC.

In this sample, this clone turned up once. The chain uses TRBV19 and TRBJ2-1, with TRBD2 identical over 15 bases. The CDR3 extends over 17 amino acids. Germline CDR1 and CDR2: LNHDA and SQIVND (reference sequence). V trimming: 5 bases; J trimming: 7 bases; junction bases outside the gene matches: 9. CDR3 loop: CASSPWDGLAGGNEQFF. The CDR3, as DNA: TGTGCCAGTAGTCCTTGGGACGGACTAGCGGGAGGGAATGAGCAGTTCTTC.